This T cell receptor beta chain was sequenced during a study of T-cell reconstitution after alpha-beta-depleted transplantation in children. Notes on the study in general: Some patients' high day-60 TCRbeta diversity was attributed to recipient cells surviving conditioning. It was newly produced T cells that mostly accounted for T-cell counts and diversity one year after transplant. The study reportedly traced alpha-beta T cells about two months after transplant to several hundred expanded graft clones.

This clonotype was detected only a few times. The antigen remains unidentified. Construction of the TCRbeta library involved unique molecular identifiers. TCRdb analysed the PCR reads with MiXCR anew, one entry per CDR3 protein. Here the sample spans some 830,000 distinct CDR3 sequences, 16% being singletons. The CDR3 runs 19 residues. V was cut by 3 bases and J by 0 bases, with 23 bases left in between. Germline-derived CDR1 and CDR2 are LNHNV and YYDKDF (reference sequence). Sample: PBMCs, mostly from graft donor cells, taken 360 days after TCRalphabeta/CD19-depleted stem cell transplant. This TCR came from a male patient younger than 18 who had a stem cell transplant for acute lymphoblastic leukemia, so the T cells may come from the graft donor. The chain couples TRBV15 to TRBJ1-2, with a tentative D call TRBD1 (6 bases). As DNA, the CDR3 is TGTGCCACCAGCAGCCCACATTCCGGGGGGGCAGTGGCTAACTATGGCTACACCTTC. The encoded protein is CATSSPHSGGAVANYGYTF.